Presented here are 13 T cell receptor beta chains from one specimen sequenced in a study of identical twins. TCRdb independently ran MiXCR on the 5' RACE reads; one entry per CDR3 protein. The repertoire consists of hundreds of thousands of distinct CDR3 sequences, with over 8.5% occurring once and the leading ten covering approximately 0.94%. This same sample was also part of a study on yellow fever vaccine responses in identical twins.

The sample was PBMCs. These receptors all stem from a woman between 18 and 29 years old in good health.

The genes are TRBV5-1 and TRBJ1-1; D is undetermined. From germline, CDR1 is SGHRS and CDR2 YFSETQ. The CDR3 covers 15 residues. V lost 0 bases and J lost 1, with 10 bases in between. For the CDR3, the DNA is TGCGCCAGCAGCTTGGAGGCGAGCAAGAACACTGAAGCTTTCTTT. Encoded protein: CASSLEASKNTEAFF.

This clonotype turned up a few times. The chain couples TRBV30 to TRBJ2-3; 10 nucleotides agree with TRBD2. This CDR3 spans 15 amino acids. V was clipped by 2 bases and J by 5 bases; unmatched bases: 7. CDR1 is GTSNPN and CDR2 is SVGIG in the germline V gene (reference sequence). CDR3 in DNA: TGTGCCTGGAGTTGGGAGCGGGAGGGGAGAGATACGCAGTATTTT. Translating gives CAWSWEREGRDTQYF.

The chain recombines TRBV7-2 with TRBJ2-7; maybe TRBD2 (6 bases). This CDR3 region has 14 residues. V lost 6 bases and J 3 bases, leaving 15 bases between the germline ends. Germline V gene sequence: CDR1 SGHTA, CDR2 FQGNSA. As DNA, the CDR3 is TGTGCCAGCAGATACACGACTAGAAACTACGAGCAGTACTTC. This encodes CASRYTTRNYEQYF.

The gene calls are TRBV6-4 and TRBJ2-1; tentatively, D is TRBD2 (5 bases). The CDR3 is made up of 16 amino acids. Looked up from germline, CDR1 is MRHNA and CDR2 is SNTAGT. The V gene lost 2 bases and the J gene lost 8 bases, with 19 bases spanning the gap. The CDR3 region is CASSDGQAAASHEQFF. Written as DNA, the CDR3 is TGTGCCAGCAGTGACGGTCAAGCGGCCGCCAGCCATGAGCAGTTCTTC.

There are many counts of this clonotype. The rearrangement uses TRBV7-2 and TRBJ2-7; D might be TRBD2 (5 bases). The CDR3 consists of 14 residues. Germline CDR1 reads SGHTA; CDR2 reads FQGNSA. Deletions cut 1 base from V and 3 bases from J, with 10 bases between. The CDR3 nucleotides are TGTGCCAGCAGCTTAGGAGGGCAGCTCTACGAGCAGTACTTC. Translating gives CASSLGGQLYEQYF. The variable domain in full, completed from reference TRBV7-2 and TRBJ2-7, reads GAGVSQSPSNKVTEKGKDVELRCDPISGHTALYWYRQSLGQGLEFLIYFQGNSAPDKSGLPSDRFSAERTGGSVSTLTIQRTQQEDSAVYLCASSLGGQLYEQYFGPGTRLTVT.

This clonotype was recorded at least ten times. The chain couples TRBV7-9 to TRBJ1-5, with D hard to call. Germline V gene sequence: CDR1 SEHNR, CDR2 FQNEAQ (reference sequence). CDR3 length: 14 amino acids. V was pared by 5 bases and J by 0 bases, with 8 bases between. The CDR3 DNA sequence: TGTGCCAGCAGCCGTTCTGATAGCAATCAGCCCCAGCATTTT. It yields the protein CASSRSDSNQPQHF.

A few counts support this clonotype. J is TRBJ1-3 and V is TRBV12-3 or TRBV12-4; no reliable D call. The ends were cut back, 2 bases at V and 4 bases at J, with 9 bases in the middle. The CDR3 covers 14 residues. CDR3: CASSLRSGGNTIYF. The DNA for the CDR3 is TGTGCCAGCAGTTTAAGGTCTGGGGGAAACACCATATATTTT.

This clonotype was picked up many times. This sequence joins TRBV28 and TRBJ2-7, with TRBD1 matching over 7 bases. CDR1 and CDR2 from the germline V gene are MDHEN and SYDVKM. After removal of 5 bases from V and 1 base from J, the junction contained 8 bases not matched to a gene. The CDR3 contains 15 residues. The CDR3 bases are TGTGCCAGCAGTCTTCCGACAGGGAATTCCTACGAGCAGTACTTC. Residues: CASSLPTGNSYEQYF.

This clonotype was counted between two and nine times. The genes are TRBV2 and TRBJ1-6; D not certain. Trimming took 4 bases from V and 10 from J, leaving 11 bases between them. The CDR3 has 13 residues. Germline CDR1 and CDR2: SNHLY and FYNNEI. CDR3 nucleotide sequence: TGTGCCAGCAGTGTTGATCCTGGGTCACCCCTCCACTTT. It specifies CASSVDPGSPLHF. The variable domain in full, with the rest retrieved from reference TRBV2 and TRBJ1-6, is EPEVTQTPSHQVTQMGQEVILRCVPISNHLYFYWYRQILGQKVEFLVSFYNNEISEKSEIFDDQFSVERPDGSNFTLKIRSTKLEDSAMYFCASSVDPGSPLHFGNGTRLTVT.

This clonotype showed up just a few times. The chain recombines TRBV5-1 with TRBJ2-3, with unresolved D. The CDR3 sequence is 14 residues long. Germline V gene sequence: CDR1 SGHRS, CDR2 YFSETQ. V was trimmed by 3 bases and J by 4 bases, leaving 12 bases between them. CDR3 residues: CASSSTPLPDTQYF. In DNA form, the CDR3 reads TGCGCCAGCAGCTCCACCCCCCTGCCAGATACGCAGTATTTT.

The table lists this clonotype with a few counts. CDR3: CASSYSSLSPAVDGYTF. For the CDR3, the DNA is TGTGCCAGCAGTTACTCGTCCCTATCTCCCGCAGTGGATGGCTACACCTTC. The V and J genes are TRBV6-2 or TRBV6-3 and TRBJ1-2; D call uncertain. This CDR3 spans 17 amino acids. Germline V gene data show CDR1 as MNHEY and CDR2 as SVGEGT. Trimming shortened V by 0 bases and J by 6 bases, and 20 bases separated the two germline ends.

CDR3 amino acids: CASSQASNPGPSGADTQYF. The CDR3 bases are TGTGCCAGCAGCCAAGCATCAAACCCAGGGCCCTCCGGCGCAGATACGCAGTATTTT. V is TRBV4-2 and J is TRBJ2-3; possible D gene TRBD1, 5 bases. The CDR3 has 19 amino acids. The V gene lost 1 base and the J gene lost 4 bases, with 24 bases spanning the gap. CDR1 LGHNA and CDR2 YNFKEQ come from the germline V gene.

There are a few counts of this clonotype. This chain uses TRBV4-2 with TRBJ2-1, with 10 bases fitting TRBD2. The V segment lost 3 bases and the J segment 3 bases; nucleotides outside the gene matches: 5. The germline CDR1 and CDR2 sequences are LGHNA and YNFKEQ. The CDR3 has 16 residues. The CDR3 protein is CASSQTSGSIYNEQFF. Written as DNA, the CDR3 is TGTGCCAGCAGCCAGACTAGCGGGTCTATCTACAATGAGCAGTTCTTC.